The clone carrying this T cell receptor beta chain was seen once. The sample originates from a study of cytomegalovirus exposure and HLA in healthy donors. Germline V gene sequence: CDR1 LNHDA, CDR2 SQIVND (reference sequence). CDR3 length equals 13 residues. The ends were cut back, 3 bases at V and 4 bases at J, with 9 bases in the middle. Primers for the PCR totalled 60 Vbeta and 13 Jbeta. Only in-frame clones appear in the TCRdb table, and some are missing; sequencing was by immunoSEQ multiplex PCR. The data contain 150,000 to 200,000 clones, approximately 80% of them singletons. Sequencing was done on a sample of PBMCs. The chain employs TRBV19 and TRBJ1-2; D gene ambiguous. This clonotype was sampled from a woman between 45 and 65 years old in good health and CMV-seronegative. The CDR3 is CASSMEWAYGYTF. The CDR3 region has the DNA TGTGCCAGTAGTATGGAATGGGCCTATGGCTACACCTTC.